The TCR beta chain described here comes from a study of control samples from healthy donors and cancer patients. TCRdb's table, derived via immunoSEQ multiplex PCR, lists solely in-frame clones and lacks some. The table has 95,000 to 150,000 clones, more than 80% seen once. The germline gives CDR1 MNHEY, CDR2 SMNVEV (reference sequence). This CDR3 is built from 14 residues. With 5 bases removed from V and 5 bases from J, the gap between germline ends came to 12 bases. The rearrangement uses TRBV27 and TRBJ2-2, with D hard to call. Sequencing used blood. This clonotype was sampled from a man in his fifties in good health. The CDR3 protein is CASSAAPETGELFF. The CDR3 DNA sequence: TGTGCCAGCAGTGCCGCCCCGGAGACCGGGGAGCTGTTTTTT.